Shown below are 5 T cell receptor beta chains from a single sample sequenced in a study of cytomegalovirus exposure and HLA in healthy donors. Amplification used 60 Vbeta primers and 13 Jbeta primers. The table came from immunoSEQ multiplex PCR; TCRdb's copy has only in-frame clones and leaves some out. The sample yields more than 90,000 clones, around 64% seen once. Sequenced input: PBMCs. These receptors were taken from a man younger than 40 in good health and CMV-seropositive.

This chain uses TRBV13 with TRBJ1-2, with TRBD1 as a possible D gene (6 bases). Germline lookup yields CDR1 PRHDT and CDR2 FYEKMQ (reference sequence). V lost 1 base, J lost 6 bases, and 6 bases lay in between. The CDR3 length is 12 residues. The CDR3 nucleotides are TGTGCCAGCAGCTTAGCAGGGGATGGCTACACCTTC. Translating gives CASSLAGDGYTF.

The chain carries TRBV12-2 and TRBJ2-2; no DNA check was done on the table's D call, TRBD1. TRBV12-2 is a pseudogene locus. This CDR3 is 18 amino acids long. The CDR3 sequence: CASRLALRDRGNTGELFF. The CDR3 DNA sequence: TGTGCAAGTCGCTTAGCGCTGAGGGACAGGGGTAACACCGGGGAGCTGTTTTTT.

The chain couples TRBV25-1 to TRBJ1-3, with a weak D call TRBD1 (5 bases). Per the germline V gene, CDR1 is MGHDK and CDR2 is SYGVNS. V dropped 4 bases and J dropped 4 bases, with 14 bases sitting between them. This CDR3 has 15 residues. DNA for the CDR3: TGTGCCAGCAGTGGCGGGGGAGCCTGGGGAAACACCATATATTTT. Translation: CASSGGGAWGNTIYF.

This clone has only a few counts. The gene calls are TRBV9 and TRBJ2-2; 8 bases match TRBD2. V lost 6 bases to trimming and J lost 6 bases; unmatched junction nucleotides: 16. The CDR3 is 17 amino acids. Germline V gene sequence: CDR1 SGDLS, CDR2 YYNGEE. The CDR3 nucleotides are TGTGCCAGCAATAACGGGAGGGCTGGGGTCGGACCCGGGGAGCTGTTTTTT. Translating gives CASNNGRAGVGPGELFF.

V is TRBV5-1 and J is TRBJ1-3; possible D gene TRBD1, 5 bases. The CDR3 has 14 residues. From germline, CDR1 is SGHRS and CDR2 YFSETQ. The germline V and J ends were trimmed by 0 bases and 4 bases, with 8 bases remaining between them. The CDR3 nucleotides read TGCGCCAGCAGCTTGGCAGGGCTCGGAAACACCATATATTTT. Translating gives CASSLAGLGNTIYF.